One TCR beta chain is described in this entry. Its target is not known. Alongside a J-beta primer mix, a sample-barcoded 5' primer served in a second PCR lasting about 7 to 11 cycles. TCRdb independently ran MiXCR on the 5' RACE reads; one entry per CDR3 protein. The data hold about 1,500,000 distinct CDR3 sequences, with 40% to 50% observed a single time. Aged about 6 to 100, donors were systemically healthy Caucasians from Russia. Ten milliliters of peripheral blood were drawn from each donor. Per-sample PBMC isolation yielded at least 6.5 million cells. The data were taken from a study of blood T cells in healthy people across ages. The CDR3 runs to 18 residues. The V gene's germline CDR1 is SEHNR and CDR2 FQNEAQ (reference sequence). Trimming cost V 0 bases and J 8 bases, with 23 bases left between them. General study points: Across the age range, TCR beta diversity per million T cells fell in a roughly linear way.

The clonotype originates from a woman aged 18-29 years in good health. The sequencing sample was made of blood. V usage is TRBV7-9 and J usage is TRBJ2-1, with a possible D match to TRBD2 (6 bases). The CDR3 region is CASSLANLARKVVDEQFF. The CDR3 nucleotides are TGTGCCAGCAGCTTAGCGAATCTAGCGAGGAAGGTTGTCGATGAGCAGTTCTTC.